A single sample is the source of the 31 T cell receptor beta chains below, sequenced in a study of cytomegalovirus exposure and HLA in healthy donors. It was with 60 Vbeta and 13 Jbeta primers that the PCR ran. TCRdb's copy holds only in-frame clones and misses some; the assay was immunoSEQ multiplex PCR. The sample shows over 150,000 clones, more than 65% of them seen only once. Sequences were obtained from PBMCs. These TCRs come from a woman under 40 in good health and CMV-seropositive.

This clone was counted a single time. The chain couples TRBV5-4 to TRBJ2-1; 11 nucleotides agree with TRBD2. This CDR3 is built from 16 residues. J gave up 5 bases and V 3 bases, and 7 bases lay outside the gene matches. Germline CDR1 reads SGHNT; CDR2 reads YYREEE (reference sequence). This CDR3 reads CASSSPTSGRDNEQFF. In DNA form, the CDR3 reads TGTGCCAGCAGCTCCCCTACTAGCGGGAGAGACAATGAGCAGTTCTTC.

This chain links TRBV11-2 with TRBJ2-1; 7 nucleotides match TRBD1. The CDR3 extends over 15 amino acids. Trimming took 5 bases from V and 4 from J; bases not matched to a gene: 8. Germline CDR1 is SGHAT and CDR2 is FQNNGV. This CDR3 is CASSRPRDSYNEQFF. DNA of the CDR3: TGTGCCAGCAGCCGGCCCCGGGACAGTTACAATGAGCAGTTCTTC.

V and J are TRBV7-8 and TRBJ2-7, with D possibly TRBD1 on 6 matching bases. Germline CDR1 and CDR2: SGHVS and FQNEAQ. V was pared by 3 bases and J by 3 bases, with 12 bases between. The CDR3 contains 14 residues. The CDR3 sequence is CASSLSGVGYEQYF. CDR3 bases: TGTGCCAGCAGCTTGTCAGGGGTTGGCTACGAGCAGTACTTC.

The chain is built from TRBV25-1 and TRBJ1-1, with D possibly being TRBD1 (6 bases). The length of the CDR3 is 13 residues. Trimming removed 1 base from V and 8 bases from J, with 11 bases in between. Germline CDR1 and CDR2: MGHDK and SYGVNS. Written as DNA, the CDR3 is TGTGCCAGCAGTGAATTGGGGCAGGGGGAAGCTTTCTTT. Translating gives CASSELGQGEAFF. Full variable domain (missing parts from reference TRBV25-1 and TRBJ1-1): EADIYQTPRYLVIGTGKKITLECSQTMGHDKMYWYQQDPGMELHLIHYSYGVNSTEKGDLSSESTVSRIRTEHFPLTLESARPSHTSQYLCASSELGQGEAFFGQGTRLTVV.

The chain links TRBV6-1 to TRBJ2-7; D is unclear. The germline V and J ends were trimmed by 7 bases and 3 bases, with 7 bases remaining between them. Germline CDR1 reads MNHNS; CDR2 reads SASEGT. The CDR3 consists of 11 residues. CDR3 sequence reads: CASTAIYEQYF. CDR3 bases: TGTGCCAGCACCGCGATCTACGAGCAGTACTTC.

This clone was found once. The CDR3 nucleotides are TGCGCCAGCAGGTTCTCCGGACTTCGATCCGGTGAGCAGTTCTTC. Its translation is CASRFSGLRSGEQFF. The V gene is TRBV5-1, the J gene TRBJ2-1; D possibly corresponds to TRBD2 (5 bases). The ends were cut back, 5 bases at V and 9 bases at J, with 21 bases in the middle. The CDR3 is 15 residues long. CDR1 is SGHRS and CDR2 is YFSETQ in the germline V gene.

The chain joins TRBV6-6 to TRBJ2-1; a weak D match, TRBD2 (7 bases). The V end lost 0 bases, the J end lost 5 bases, and 8 bases lay between the germline ends. CDR1 is MNHNY, CDR2 SVGAGI, per germline (reference sequence). The length of the CDR3 is 14 residues. CDR3 nucleotide sequence: TGTGCCAGCAGTTACTCAGGGGGGGACAATGAGCAGTTCTTC. Encoded protein: CASSYSGGDNEQFF.

The J gene is TRBJ2-7, the V gene TRBV5-1, with TRBD2 matching 11 bases. CDR1 SGHRS and CDR2 YFSETQ come from the germline V gene. J gave up 5 bases and V 2 bases, and 6 bases lay outside the gene matches. This CDR3 comprises 15 residues. DNA of the CDR3: TGCGCCAGCAGCTTCACTAGCGGGAGTAAGAACGAGCAGTACTTC. This encodes CASSFTSGSKNEQYF. The full variable domain, rest sourced from reference TRBV5-1 and TRBJ2-7, is KAGVTQTPRYLIKTRGQQVTLSCSPISGHRSVSWYQQTPGQGLQFLFEYFSETQRNKGNFPGRFSGRQFSNSRSEMNVSTLELGDSALYLCASSFTSGSKNEQYFGPGTRLTVT.

V and J are TRBV5-4 and TRBJ2-5; 9 bases fit TRBD2. The V gene's germline CDR1 is SGHNT and CDR2 YYREEE (reference sequence). Germline trimming cut 6 bases from V and 5 bases from J; bases unmatched to any gene: 8. The CDR3 loop spans 14 amino acids. This CDR3 is CASTIRREGETQYF. The CDR3 region has the DNA TGTGCCAGCACCATAAGGCGGGAGGGGGAGACCCAGTACTTC.

V usage is TRBV4-2 and J usage is TRBJ2-7; D call uncertain. CDR1 and CDR2 from the germline V gene are LGHNA and YNFKEQ. Trimming cost V 0 bases and J 4 bases, with 7 bases left between them. The CDR3 totals 13 residues. The CDR3 bases are TGTGCCAGCAGCCAAGAGATACTATACGAGCAGTACTTC. It codes for CASSQEILYEQYF.

Here the CDR3 DNA reads TGTGCCAGCAGTGAATCCGGGGCTGGAAACACCATATATTTT. Translation gives CASSESGAGNTIYF. The V gene is TRBV25-1, the J gene TRBJ1-3; D is undetermined. The germline V gene has CDR1 MGHDK and CDR2 SYGVNS. The CDR3 length is 14 residues. The V end was cut by 1 base, the J end by 2 bases, with 6 bases between. Supplemented by reference TRBV25-1 and TRBJ1-3, the full variable domain reads EADIYQTPRYLVIGTGKKITLECSQTMGHDKMYWYQQDPGMELHLIHYSYGVNSTEKGDLSSESTVSRIRTEHFPLTLESARPSHTSQYLCASSESGAGNTIYFGEGSWLTVV.

The rearrangement uses TRBV4-2 and TRBJ2-5, with TRBD2 matching 9 bases. CDR1 and CDR2 from the germline V gene are LGHNA and YNFKEQ. The ends lost 4 bases at V and 7 bases at J; junction bases unmatched: 7. The CDR3 covers 14 residues. CDR3 sequence reads: CASSPVAGAGTQYF. Here the CDR3 DNA reads TGTGCCAGCAGCCCTGTAGCGGGAGCGGGGACCCAGTACTTC.

The chain links TRBV28 to TRBJ1-1; 8 nucleotides match TRBD1. Per the germline V gene, CDR1 is MDHEN and CDR2 is SYDVKM. Trimming took 3 bases from V and 7 from J; bases not matched to a gene: 10. The CDR3 loop spans 15 amino acids. In nucleotides, the CDR3 is TGTGCCAGCAGTTTTCCGGGACAGGTTTTAAATGAAGCTTTCTTT. Its protein is CASSFPGQVLNEAFF.

V and J are TRBV19 and TRBJ2-7; perhaps TRBD1 as D (6 bases). V lost 5 bases and J lost 5, with 13 bases in between. The CDR3 loop spans 13 amino acids. Germline V gives CDR1 LNHDA, CDR2 SQIVND (reference sequence). For the CDR3, the DNA is TGTGCCAGTAGTGTAAAACAGGGTCACGAGCAGTACTTC. Its protein product is CASSVKQGHEQYF.

Turning to this clone: Within the sample, other DNA sequences also encode this same CDR3. This sequence joins TRBV27 and TRBJ2-7; 10 bases line up with TRBD2. The CDR3 length is 16 residues. Trimming took 4 bases from V and 1 from J; bases not matched to a gene: 7. Looked up from germline, CDR1 is MNHEY and CDR2 is SMNVEV (reference sequence). This CDR3 reads CASSSRTSGRSYEQYF. The CDR3 region has the DNA TGTGCCAGCAGTTCTCGGACTAGCGGCCGATCCTACGAGCAGTACTTC.

J is TRBJ2-2 and V is TRBV6-5, with D perhaps TRBD1 (5 bases). Germline V gene lookup returns CDR1 MNHEY and CDR2 SVGAGI. V lost 5 bases to trimming and J lost 4 bases, with 8 bases between them. The CDR3 consists of 13 residues. The CDR3 loop is CASSRQLTGELFF. The CDR3 DNA reads as TGTGCCAGCAGTCGACAGCTCACCGGGGAGCTGTTTTTT.

Only one count was recorded for this clone. An end of the junction does not agree with germline; a read error may underlie this. The V and J genes are TRBV7-9 and TRBJ2-1; no clear D. Germline V gives CDR1 SEHNR, CDR2 FQNEAQ (reference sequence). The CDR3 is made up of 11 amino acids. The CDR3 reads CASSSYDEQFF. DNA for the CDR3: TGTGCCAGCAGCTCCTACGATGAGCAGTTCTTC.

V gene TRBV6-5 combines with J gene TRBJ2-4, with 7 bases matching TRBD1. The CDR3 totals 14 residues. The ends lost 6 bases at V and 4 bases at J; junction bases unmatched: 6. Germline V gene sequence: CDR1 MNHEY, CDR2 SVGAGI. CDR3 sequence: CASRLGGGKNIQYF. The CDR3 DNA follows: TGTGCCAGCAGATTAGGGGGCGGAAAAAACATTCAGTACTTC.

V is TRBV28 and J is TRBJ1-5; D is possibly TRBD1 (5 bases). Trimming pared 7 bases from V and 0 bases from J, leaving 16 bases between. The CDR3 is 16 residues long. Germline lookup yields CDR1 MDHEN and CDR2 SYDVKM. CDR3 DNA: TGTGCCAGCATCGAGACAGTGTCATATAGCAATCAGCCCCAGCATTTT. It translates to CASIETVSYSNQPQHF.

The chain links TRBV5-4 to TRBJ2-3; D gene unclear. CDR3 length: 14 residues. Trimming stripped 4 bases from V and 2 bases from J, with 11 bases between. From germline, CDR1 is SGHNT and CDR2 YYREEE (reference sequence). The CDR3 DNA reads TGTGCCAGCAGCCGAGATCTAAACACAGATACGCAGTATTTT. It yields the protein CASSRDLNTDTQYF.

The genes are TRBV2 and TRBJ2-1; D is perhaps TRBD1 (5 bases). Trimming pared 10 bases from V and 3 bases from J, leaving 10 bases between. From germline, CDR1 is SNHLY and CDR2 FYNNEI. CDR3 size: 12 residues. CDR3 bases: TGTGCCACCAAGGGGCGCTACAATGAGCAGTTCTTC. The encoded protein is CATKGRYNEQFF. Based on the CDR3 plus reference TRBV2 and TRBJ2-1, the full variable domain is EPEVTQTPSHQVTQMGQEVILRCVPISNHLYFYWYRQILGQKVEFLVSFYNNEISEKSEIFDDQFSVERPDGSNFTLKIRSTKLEDSAMYFCATKGRYNEQFFGPGTRLTVL.

This chain connects TRBV11-2 to TRBJ2-1, with 10 positions matching TRBD2. V lost 5 bases, J lost 3 bases, and 7 bases stayed unmatched. CDR3 size: 16 residues. The V gene's germline CDR1 is SGHAT and CDR2 FQNNGV. Here the CDR3 reads CASSPQAGGNYNEQFF. The CDR3 nucleotides read TGTGCCAGCAGCCCTCAAGCGGGAGGGAACTACAATGAGCAGTTCTTC.

This clone was observed a handful of times. This chain links TRBV2 with TRBJ1-4; 10 bases fit TRBD1. After removal of 6 bases from V and 6 bases from J, the junction contained 7 bases not matched to a gene. The CDR3 runs to 15 residues. Germline lookup yields CDR1 SNHLY and CDR2 FYNNEI. This CDR3 is CASRLRDRGDEKLFF. The DNA of the CDR3 is TGTGCCAGCAGACTAAGGGACAGGGGTGATGAAAAACTGTTTTTT.

The chain couples TRBV28 to TRBJ1-2, with 8 bases matching TRBD1. The CDR3 runs to 16 residues. In germline, CDR1 is MDHEN, CDR2 SYDVKM. Trimming at V came to 4 bases and at J to 8 bases, leaving 15 bases not matched to a gene. The CDR3 region is CASSSPIGQGRHGYTF. DNA of the CDR3: TGTGCCAGCAGTTCCCCCATTGGACAGGGTCGGCACGGCTACACCTTC.

This chain uses TRBV11-2 with TRBJ1-1; D unclear. The CDR3 has 13 amino acids. The germline V gene encodes CDR1 SGHAT and CDR2 FQNNGV. Trimming shortened V by 5 bases and J by 1 base, and 8 bases separated the two germline ends. CDR3 coding DNA: TGTGCCAGCAGCCAGGTTGGGAACACTGAAGCTTTCTTT. It encodes CASSQVGNTEAFF.

This sequence joins TRBV6-6 and TRBJ1-1; the match to TRBD1 covers 7 bases. Trimming cost V 0 bases and J 4 bases; bases outside gene matches: 5. Per the germline V gene, CDR1 is MNHNY and CDR2 is SVGAGI (reference sequence). The CDR3 sequence is 15 residues long. The CDR3 bases are TGTGCCAGCAGTTACTCGAGGGCAGGGGGCACTGAAGCTTTCTTT. Translation gives CASSYSRAGGTEAFF.

V gene TRBV28 combines with J gene TRBJ2-3; maybe TRBD2 (6 bases). The CDR3 is 14 amino acids. Trimming took 3 bases from V and 4 from J, leaving 11 bases between them. The V gene's germline CDR1 is MDHEN and CDR2 SYDVKM. CDR3 DNA sequence: TGTGCCAGCAGTTTTCTAGCGCTGGCAGATACGCAGTATTTT. Translating gives CASSFLALADTQYF. Full variable domain (missing parts from reference TRBV28 and TRBJ2-3): DVKVTQSSRYLVKRTGEKVFLECVQDMDHENMFWYRQDPGLGLRLIYFSYDVKMKEKGDIPEGYSVSREKKERFSLILESASTNQTSMYLCASSFLALADTQYFGPGTRLTVL.

The chain has TRBV2 and TRBJ1-4; TRBD1 agrees at 7 bases. Germline V gene data show CDR1 as SNHLY and CDR2 as FYNNEI. The ends lost 7 bases at V and 1 base at J; junction bases unmatched: 3. The CDR3 contains 14 residues. CDR3 DNA: TGTGCCAGCACCCGACAGGGAACTAATGAAAAACTGTTTTTT. Amino acids: CASTRQGTNEKLFF.

This sequence joins TRBV4-1 and TRBJ1-2; D perhaps matches TRBD1 (5 bases). Trimming removed 1 base at V and 6 bases at J, with 12 bases between. CDR3 length: 14 amino acids. Per germline, CDR1 MGHRA and CDR2 YSYEKL. In DNA, the CDR3 is TGCGCCAGCAGCCAAGGGGGGGACGACAATGGCTACACCTTC. Translation gives CASSQGGDDNGYTF.

In this sample, this clone turned up once. V gene TRBV15 combines with J gene TRBJ2-1; D call uncertain. The CDR3 sequence is 15 residues long. The germline V gene encodes CDR1 LNHNV and CDR2 YYDKDF (reference sequence). The germline V and J ends were trimmed by 0 bases and 3 bases, with 9 bases remaining between them. CDR3 sequence: CATSRDTGVYNEQFF. CDR3 bases: TGTGCCACCAGCAGAGATACCGGAGTCTACAATGAGCAGTTCTTC.

The V call is TRBV19, the J call TRBJ2-3; the match to TRBD1 covers 12 bases. CDR1 is LNHDA and CDR2 is SQIVND in the germline V gene (reference sequence). The CDR3 extends over 16 amino acids. V gave up 0 bases and J gave up 9 bases; unmatched junction bases: 7. CDR3 in amino acids: CASSIDTGTGGLTQYF. CDR3 in DNA: TGTGCCAGTAGTATAGATACCGGGACAGGGGGCCTGACGCAGTATTTT.